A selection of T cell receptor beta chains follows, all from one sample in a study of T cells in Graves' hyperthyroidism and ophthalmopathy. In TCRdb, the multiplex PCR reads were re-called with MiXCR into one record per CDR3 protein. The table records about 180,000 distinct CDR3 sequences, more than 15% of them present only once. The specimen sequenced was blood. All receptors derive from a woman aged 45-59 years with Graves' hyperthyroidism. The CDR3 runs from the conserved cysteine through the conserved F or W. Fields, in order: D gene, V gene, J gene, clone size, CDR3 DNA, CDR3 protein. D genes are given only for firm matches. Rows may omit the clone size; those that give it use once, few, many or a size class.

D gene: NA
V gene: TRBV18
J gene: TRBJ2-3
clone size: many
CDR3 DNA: TGTGCCAGCTCAAACGGGACATCCCTTAGCACAGATACGCAGTATTTT
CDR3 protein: CASSNGTSLSTDTQYF

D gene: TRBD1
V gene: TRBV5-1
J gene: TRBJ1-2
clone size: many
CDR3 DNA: TGCGCCAGCAGCCCCCACGACAGGGGATTTGGCTACACCTTC
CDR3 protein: CASSPHDRGFGYTF

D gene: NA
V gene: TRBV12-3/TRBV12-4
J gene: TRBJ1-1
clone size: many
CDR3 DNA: TGTGCCAGCAGTTTCCGCCCCCGGACAGTCATGAACACTGAAGCTTTCTTT
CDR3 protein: CASSFRPRTVMNTEAFF

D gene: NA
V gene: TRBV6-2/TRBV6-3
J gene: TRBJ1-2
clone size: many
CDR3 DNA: TGTGCCAGCAGCCCGGCAAACTATGGCTACACCTTC
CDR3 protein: CASSPANYGYTF

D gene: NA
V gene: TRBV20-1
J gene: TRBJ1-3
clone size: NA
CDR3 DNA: TGCAGTGCTAGAGGGGCTTTCTCTGGAAACACCATATATTTT
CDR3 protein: CSARGAFSGNTIYF

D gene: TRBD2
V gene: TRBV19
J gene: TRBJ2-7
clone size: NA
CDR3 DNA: TGTGCCAGTAGTATAGGACTAGCGGGGCCTTACGAGCAGTACTTC
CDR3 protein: CASSIGLAGPYEQYF

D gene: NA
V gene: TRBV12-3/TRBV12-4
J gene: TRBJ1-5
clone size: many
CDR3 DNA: TGTGCCAGCAGTTCTAGTTCCCATGGGCCCCAGCATTTT
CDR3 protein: CASSSSSHGPQHF

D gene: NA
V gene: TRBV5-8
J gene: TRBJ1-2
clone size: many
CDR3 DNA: TGTGCCAGCAGCTTGGGCACCTATGGCTACACCTTC
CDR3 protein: CASSLGTYGYTF

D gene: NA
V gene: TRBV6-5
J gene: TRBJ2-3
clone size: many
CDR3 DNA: TGTGCCAGCAGTTACTCGTTTCAGGGCACAGATACGCAGTATTTT
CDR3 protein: CASSYSFQGTDTQYF

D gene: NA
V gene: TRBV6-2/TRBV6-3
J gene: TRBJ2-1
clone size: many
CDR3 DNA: TGTGCCAGCAGCAACGACGGAACAAAGGAATACAATGAGCAGTTCTTC
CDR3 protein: CASSNDGTKEYNEQFF

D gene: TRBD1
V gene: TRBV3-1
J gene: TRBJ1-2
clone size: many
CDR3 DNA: TGTGCCAGCAGCCAAGTCTCGACAGGGACTTATGGCTACACCTTC
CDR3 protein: CASSQVSTGTYGYTF

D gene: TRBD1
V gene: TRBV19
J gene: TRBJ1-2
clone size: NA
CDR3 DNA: TGTGCCAGTAGCGCCGGGACAGGACCCTATGGCTACACCTTC
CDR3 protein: CASSAGTGPYGYTF

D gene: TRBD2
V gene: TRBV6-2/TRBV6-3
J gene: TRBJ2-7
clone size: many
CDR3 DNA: TGTGCCAGCAGTACTAGCGGGGGGACGTACGAGCAGTACTTC
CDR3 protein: CASSTSGGTYEQYF

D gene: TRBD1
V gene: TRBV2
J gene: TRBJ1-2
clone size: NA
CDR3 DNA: TGTGCCAGCAGCCAGACCCGCCGGGACAGGGGTGGCTATGGCTACACCTTC
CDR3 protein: CASSQTRRDRGGYGYTF

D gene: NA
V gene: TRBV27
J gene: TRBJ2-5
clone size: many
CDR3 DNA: TGTGCCAGCAAAGCTCAAGAGACCCAGTACTTC
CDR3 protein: CASKAQETQYF

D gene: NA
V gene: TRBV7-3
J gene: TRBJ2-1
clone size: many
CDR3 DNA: TGTGCCAGCAGCTTTAGTGGCGGATTCTACAATGAGCAGTTCTTC
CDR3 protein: CASSFSGGFYNEQFF

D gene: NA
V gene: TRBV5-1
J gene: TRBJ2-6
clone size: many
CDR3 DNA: TGCGCCAGCAGCTTGGTCTCTGGGGCCAACGTCCTGACTTTC
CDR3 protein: CASSLVSGANVLTF

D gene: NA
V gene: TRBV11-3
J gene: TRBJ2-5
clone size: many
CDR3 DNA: TGTGCCAGCAGCTCTCATGAGGGGGGACAAGAGACCCAGTACTTC
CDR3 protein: CASSSHEGGQETQYF

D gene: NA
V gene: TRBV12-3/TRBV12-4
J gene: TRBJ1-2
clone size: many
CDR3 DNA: TGTGCCAGCAGTACAGCTAACTATGGCTACACCTTC
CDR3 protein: CASSTANYGYTF

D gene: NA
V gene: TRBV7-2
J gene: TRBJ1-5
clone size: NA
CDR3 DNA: TGTGCCAGCAGCCCGTTTAATAGCAATCAGCCCCAGCATTTT
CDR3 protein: CASSPFNSNQPQHF

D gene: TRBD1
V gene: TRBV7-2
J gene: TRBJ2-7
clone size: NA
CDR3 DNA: TGTGCCAGCAGCCGGGACAGGGGTGCCTACGAGCAGTACTTC
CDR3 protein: CASSRDRGAYEQYF

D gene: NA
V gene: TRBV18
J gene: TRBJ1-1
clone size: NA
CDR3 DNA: TGTGCCAGCTCACCTAGGCAGGCCGCTGAAGCTTTCTTT
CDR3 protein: CASSPRQAAEAFF

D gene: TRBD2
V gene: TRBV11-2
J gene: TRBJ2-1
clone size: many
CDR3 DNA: TGTGCCAGCAGACGTAGCGGGGGCAATGAGCAGTTCTTC
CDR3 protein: CASRRSGGNEQFF

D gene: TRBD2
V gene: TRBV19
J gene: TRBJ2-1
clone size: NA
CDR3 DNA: TGTGCCAGTAGACCACGAGGGAGGGCCGTATATGAGCAGTTCTTC
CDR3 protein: CASRPRGRAVYEQFF

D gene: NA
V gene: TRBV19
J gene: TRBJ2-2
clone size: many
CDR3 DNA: TGTGCCAGTAGTATAGTTGGGGCGTTGGGGAAGACCGGGGAGCTGTTTTTT
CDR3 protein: CASSIVGALGKTGELFF

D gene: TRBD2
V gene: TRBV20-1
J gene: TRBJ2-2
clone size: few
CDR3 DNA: TGCAGTGCAACTAGCGGGGGGGCCGTCCCCGGGGAGCTGTTTTTT
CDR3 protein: CSATSGGAVPGELFF

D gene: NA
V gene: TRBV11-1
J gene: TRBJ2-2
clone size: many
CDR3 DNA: TGTGCCAGCAGGTTACAAAACGGGGAGCTGTTTTTT
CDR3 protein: CASRLQNGELFF

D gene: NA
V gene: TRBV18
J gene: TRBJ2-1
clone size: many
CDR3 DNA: TGTGCCAGCTCGCGACATTCCAATGAGCAGTTCTTC
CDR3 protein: CASSRHSNEQFF

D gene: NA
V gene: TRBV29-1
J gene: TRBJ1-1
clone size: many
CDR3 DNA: TGCAGCGTTTATACGGCTACAGGGTTGGAAGCTTTCTTT
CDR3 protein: CSVYTATGLEAFF

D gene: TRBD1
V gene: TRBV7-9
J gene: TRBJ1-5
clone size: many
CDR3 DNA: TGTGCCAGCAGCTTAGCGGGGACAGGGGCGAATAGCAATCAGCCCCAGCATTTT
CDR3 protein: CASSLAGTGANSNQPQHF

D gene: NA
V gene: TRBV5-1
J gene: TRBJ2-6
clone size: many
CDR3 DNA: TGCGCCAGCAGCTTGGTCGGGGTCTCTGGGGCCAACGTCCTGACTTTC
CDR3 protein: CASSLVGVSGANVLTF

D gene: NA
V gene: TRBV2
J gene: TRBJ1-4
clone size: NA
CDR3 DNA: TGTGCCAGCAGGCACCCGGTGGGGGAAAAACTGTTTTTT
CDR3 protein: CASRHPVGEKLFF

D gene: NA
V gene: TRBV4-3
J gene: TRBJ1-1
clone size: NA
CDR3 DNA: TGCGCCAGCAGCCAAAAATCGGGACGGCCGAACACTGAAGCTTTCTTT
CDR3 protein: CASSQKSGRPNTEAFF

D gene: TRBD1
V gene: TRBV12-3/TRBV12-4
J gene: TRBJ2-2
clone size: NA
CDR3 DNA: TGTGCCAGCACCAAGGGACAGGTATCCGGGGAGCTGTTTTTT
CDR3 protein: CASTKGQVSGELFF

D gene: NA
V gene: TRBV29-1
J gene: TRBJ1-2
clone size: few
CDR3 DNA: TGCAGCGTTGAAGCTAACTATGGCTACACCTTC
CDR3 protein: CSVEANYGYTF

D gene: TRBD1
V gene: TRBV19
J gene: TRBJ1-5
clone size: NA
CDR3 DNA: TGTGCCACCCGACAGGGGGCCCAGCCCCAGCATTTT
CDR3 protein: CATRQGAQPQHF

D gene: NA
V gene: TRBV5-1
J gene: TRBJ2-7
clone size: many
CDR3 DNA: TGCGCCAGCAGCTTTACAGTTGGCTCCTACGAGCAGTACTTC
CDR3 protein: CASSFTVGSYEQYF

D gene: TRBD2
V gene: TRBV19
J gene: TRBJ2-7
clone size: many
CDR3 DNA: TGTGCCAGTAGTATAAGACTAGCGGGGAACTACGAGCAGTACTTC
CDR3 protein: CASSIRLAGNYEQYF

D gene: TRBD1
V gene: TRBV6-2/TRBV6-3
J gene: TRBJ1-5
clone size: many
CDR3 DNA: TGTGCCAGCAGTTACGGGGAGGGGGCAAGCAATCAGCCCCAGCATTTT
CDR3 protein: CASSYGEGASNQPQHF

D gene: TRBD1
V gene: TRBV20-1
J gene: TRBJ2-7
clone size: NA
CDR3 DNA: TGCAGTGCTAGAGTGGTTGGGACAGGGGCCTACGAGCAGTACTTC
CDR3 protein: CSARVVGTGAYEQYF

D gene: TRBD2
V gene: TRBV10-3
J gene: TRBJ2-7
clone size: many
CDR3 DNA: TGTGCCCCTAATGTGGTAGCGGGGGGCGCATACGAGCAGTACTTC
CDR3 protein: CAPNVVAGGAYEQYF

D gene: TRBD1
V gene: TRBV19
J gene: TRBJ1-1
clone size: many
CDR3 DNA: TGTGCCAGTAGATGGTCAGGGGGCACTGAAGCTTTCTTT
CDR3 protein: CASRWSGGTEAFF

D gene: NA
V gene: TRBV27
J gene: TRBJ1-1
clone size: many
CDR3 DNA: TGTGCCAGCAGTTTAATTGGCGGGCACCCTGAAGCTTTCTTT
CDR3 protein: CASSLIGGHPEAFF

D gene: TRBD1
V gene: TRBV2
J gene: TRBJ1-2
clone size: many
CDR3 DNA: TGTGCCAGCAGCGAGGGGGCACCAATTAACTATGGCTACACCTTC
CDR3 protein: CASSEGAPINYGYTF

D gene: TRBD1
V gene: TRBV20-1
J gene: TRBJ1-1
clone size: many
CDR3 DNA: TGCAGTGCTCTGAGTGGACAGGGGATCAGCACTGAAGCTTTCTTT
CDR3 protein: CSALSGQGISTEAFF

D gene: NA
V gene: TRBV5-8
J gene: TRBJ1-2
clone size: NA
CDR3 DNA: TGTGCCAGCGAAGCCCCTCTAGGGGGTCCTAATACTAACTATGGCTACACCTTC
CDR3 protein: CASEAPLGGPNTNYGYTF

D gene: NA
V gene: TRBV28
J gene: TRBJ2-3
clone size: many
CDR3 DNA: TGTGCCAGCACCCTTAATAGCGGTTCAGATACGCAGTATTTT
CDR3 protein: CASTLNSGSDTQYF

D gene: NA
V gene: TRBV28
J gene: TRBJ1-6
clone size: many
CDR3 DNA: TGTGCCAGCAGCCCCTCCCATAATTCACCCCTCCACTTT
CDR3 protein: CASSPSHNSPLHF